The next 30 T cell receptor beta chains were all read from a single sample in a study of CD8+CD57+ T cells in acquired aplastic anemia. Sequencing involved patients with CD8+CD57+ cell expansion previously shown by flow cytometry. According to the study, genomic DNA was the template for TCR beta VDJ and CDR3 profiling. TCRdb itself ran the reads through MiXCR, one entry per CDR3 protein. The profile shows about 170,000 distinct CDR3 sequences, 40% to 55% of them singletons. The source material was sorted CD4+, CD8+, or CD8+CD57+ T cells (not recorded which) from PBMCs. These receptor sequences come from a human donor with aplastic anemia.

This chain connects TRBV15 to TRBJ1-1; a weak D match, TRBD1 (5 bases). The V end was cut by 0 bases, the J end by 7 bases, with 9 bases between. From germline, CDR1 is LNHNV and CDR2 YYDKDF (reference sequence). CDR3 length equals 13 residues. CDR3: CATSRDREGEAFF. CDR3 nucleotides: TGTGCCACCAGCAGAGACAGGGAGGGTGAAGCTTTCTTT.

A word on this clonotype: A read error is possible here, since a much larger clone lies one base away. CDR3 loop: CASSPHQVGSDEQYF. The DNA for the CDR3 is TGTGCCAGCAGCCCCCACCAGGTTGGTTCTGACGAGCAGTACTTC. The chain has TRBV9 and TRBJ2-7; no clear D gene. Per germline, CDR1 SGDLS and CDR2 YYNGEE. Trimming removed 4 bases from V and 5 bases from J, with 19 bases in between. The CDR3 totals 15 residues. Drawing the rest from reference TRBV9 and TRBJ2-7, the complete variable domain is DSGVTQTPKHLITATGQRVTLRCSPRSGDLSVYWYQQSLDQGLQFLIQYYNGEERAKGNILERFSAQQFPDLHSELNLSSLELGDSALYFCASSPHQVGSDEQYFGPGTRLTVT.

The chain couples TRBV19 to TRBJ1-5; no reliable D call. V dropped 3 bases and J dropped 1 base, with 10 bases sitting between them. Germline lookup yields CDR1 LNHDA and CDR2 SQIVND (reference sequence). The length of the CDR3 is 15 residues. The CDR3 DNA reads TGTGCCAGTAGTATCGCCGGCAGGAGCAATCAGCCCCAGCATTTT. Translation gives CASSIAGRSNQPQHF. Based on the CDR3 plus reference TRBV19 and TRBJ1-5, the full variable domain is DGGITQSPKYLFRKEGQNVTLSCEQNLNHDAMYWYRQDPGQGLRLIYYSQIVNDFQKGDIAEGYSVSREKKESFPLTVTSAQKNPTAFYLCASSIAGRSNQPQHFGDGTRLSIL.

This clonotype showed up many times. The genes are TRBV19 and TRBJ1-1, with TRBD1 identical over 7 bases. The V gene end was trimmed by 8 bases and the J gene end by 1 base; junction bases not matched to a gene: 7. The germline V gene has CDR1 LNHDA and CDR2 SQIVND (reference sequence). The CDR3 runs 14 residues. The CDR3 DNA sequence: TGTGCCAGTTGTAAGAGACAGGGGAACACTGAAGCTTTCTTT. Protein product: CASCKRQGNTEAFF.

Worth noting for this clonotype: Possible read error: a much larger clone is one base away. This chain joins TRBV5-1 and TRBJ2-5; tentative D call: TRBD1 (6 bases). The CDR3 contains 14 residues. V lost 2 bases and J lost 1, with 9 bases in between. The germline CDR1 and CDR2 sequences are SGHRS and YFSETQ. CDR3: CASSFQGRQETQYF. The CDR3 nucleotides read TGCGCCAGCAGCTTCCAGGGGCGCCAAGAGACCCAGTACTTC. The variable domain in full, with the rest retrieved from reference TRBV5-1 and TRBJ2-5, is KAGVTQTPRYLIKTRGQQVTLSCSPISGHRSVSWYQQTPGQGLQFLFEYFSETQRNKGNFPGRFSGRQFSNSRSEMNVSTLELGDSALYLCASSFQGRQETQYFGPGTRLLVL.

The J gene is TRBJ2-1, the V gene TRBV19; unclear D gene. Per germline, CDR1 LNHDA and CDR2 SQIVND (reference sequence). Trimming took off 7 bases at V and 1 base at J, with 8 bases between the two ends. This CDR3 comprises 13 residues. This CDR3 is CASNPGSYNEQFF. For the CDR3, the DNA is TGTGCCAGTAATCCCGGGTCCTACAATGAGCAGTTCTTC.

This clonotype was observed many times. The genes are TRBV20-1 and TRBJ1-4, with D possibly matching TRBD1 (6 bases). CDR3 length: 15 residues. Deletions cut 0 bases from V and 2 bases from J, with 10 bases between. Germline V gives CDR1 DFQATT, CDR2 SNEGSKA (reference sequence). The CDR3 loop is CSAREQGRTNEKLFF. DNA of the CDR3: TGCAGTGCTAGAGAACAGGGACGGACTAATGAAAAACTGTTTTTT.

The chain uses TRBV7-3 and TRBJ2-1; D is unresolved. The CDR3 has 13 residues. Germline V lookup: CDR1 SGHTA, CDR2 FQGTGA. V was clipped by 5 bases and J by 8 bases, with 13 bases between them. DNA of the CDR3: TGTGCCAGCAGCCCATCTGGCAAAGATGAGCAGTTCTTC. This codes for CASSPSGKDEQFF.

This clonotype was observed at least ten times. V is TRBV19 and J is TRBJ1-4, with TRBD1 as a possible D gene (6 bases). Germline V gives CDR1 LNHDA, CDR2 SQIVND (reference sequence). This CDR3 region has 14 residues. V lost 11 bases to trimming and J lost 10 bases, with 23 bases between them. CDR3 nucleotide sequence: TGTGCCGTAGCCCAGAGCCGGGACACAGGAAAACTGTTTTTT. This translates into CAVAQSRDTGKLFF.

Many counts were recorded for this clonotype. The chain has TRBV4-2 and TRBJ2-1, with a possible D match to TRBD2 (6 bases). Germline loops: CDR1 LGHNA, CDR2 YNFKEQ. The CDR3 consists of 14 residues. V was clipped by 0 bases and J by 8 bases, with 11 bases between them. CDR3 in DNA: TGTGCCAGCAGCCAAGAACCCGGAGGGGATGAGCAGTTCTTC. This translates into CASSQEPGGDEQFF.

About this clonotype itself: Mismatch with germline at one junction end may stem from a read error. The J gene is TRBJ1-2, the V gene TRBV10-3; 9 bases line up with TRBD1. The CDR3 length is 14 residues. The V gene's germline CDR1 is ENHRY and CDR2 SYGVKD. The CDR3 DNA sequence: TGTGCCAGCAGTGCCGGGGACAGGGTAGGCGGCTACACCTTC. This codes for CASSAGDRVGGYTF.

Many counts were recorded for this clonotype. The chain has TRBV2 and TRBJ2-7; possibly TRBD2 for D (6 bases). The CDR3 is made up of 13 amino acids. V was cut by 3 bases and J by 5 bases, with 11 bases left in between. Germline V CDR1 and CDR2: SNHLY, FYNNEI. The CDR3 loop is CASSDGGGNEQYF. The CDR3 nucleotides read TGTGCCAGCAGTGATGGTGGGGGGAACGAGCAGTACTTC.

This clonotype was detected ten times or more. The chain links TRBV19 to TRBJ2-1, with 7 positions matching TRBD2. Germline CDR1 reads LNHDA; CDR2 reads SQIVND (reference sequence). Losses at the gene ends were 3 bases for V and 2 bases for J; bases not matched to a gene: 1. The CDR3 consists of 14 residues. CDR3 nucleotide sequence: TGTGCCAGTAGTATTGCGGGGGCCTACAATGAGCAGTTCTTC. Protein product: CASSIAGAYNEQFF. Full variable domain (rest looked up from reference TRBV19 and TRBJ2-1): DGGITQSPKYLFRKEGQNVTLSCEQNLNHDAMYWYRQDPGQGLRLIYYSQIVNDFQKGDIAEGYSVSREKKESFPLTVTSAQKNPTAFYLCASSIAGAYNEQFFGPGTRLTVL.

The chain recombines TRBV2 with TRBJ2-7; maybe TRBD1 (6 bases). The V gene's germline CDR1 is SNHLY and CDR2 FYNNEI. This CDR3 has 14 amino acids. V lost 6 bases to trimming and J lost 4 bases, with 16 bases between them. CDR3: CASSLSGASYEQYF. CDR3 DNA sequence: TGTGCCAGCAGCTTATCAGGGGCAAGTTACGAGCAGTACTTC.

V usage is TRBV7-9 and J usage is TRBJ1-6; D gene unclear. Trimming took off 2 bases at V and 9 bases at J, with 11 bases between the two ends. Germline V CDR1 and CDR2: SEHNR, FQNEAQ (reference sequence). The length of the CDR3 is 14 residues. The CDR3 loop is CASSLMYVGSPLHF. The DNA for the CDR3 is TGTGCCAGCAGCTTAATGTACGTCGGTTCACCCCTCCACTTT.

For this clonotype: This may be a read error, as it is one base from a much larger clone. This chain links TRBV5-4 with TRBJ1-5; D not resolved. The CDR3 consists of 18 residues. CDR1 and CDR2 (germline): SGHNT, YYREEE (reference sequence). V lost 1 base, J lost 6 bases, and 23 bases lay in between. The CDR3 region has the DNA TGTGCCAGCAGCTTGTTAGATCTAATCATCATGGGCAGTCAGCCCCAGCATTTT. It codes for CASSLLDLIIMGSQPQHF.

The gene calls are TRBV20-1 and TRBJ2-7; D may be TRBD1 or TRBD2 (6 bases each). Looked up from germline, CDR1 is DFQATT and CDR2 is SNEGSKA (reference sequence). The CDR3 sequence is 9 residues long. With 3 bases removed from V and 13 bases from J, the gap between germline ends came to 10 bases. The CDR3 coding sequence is TGCAGTGCTAGGATGGGGGGCTACTTC. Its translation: CSARMGGYF.

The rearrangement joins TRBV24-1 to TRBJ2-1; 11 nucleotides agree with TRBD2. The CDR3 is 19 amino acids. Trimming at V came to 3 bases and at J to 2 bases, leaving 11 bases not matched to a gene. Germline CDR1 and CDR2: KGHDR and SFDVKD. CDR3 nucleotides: TGTGCCACCAGTGATCCTGTCCCGGGACTAGCGGAGGCCTACAATGAGCAGTTCTTC. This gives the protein CATSDPVPGLAEAYNEQFF.

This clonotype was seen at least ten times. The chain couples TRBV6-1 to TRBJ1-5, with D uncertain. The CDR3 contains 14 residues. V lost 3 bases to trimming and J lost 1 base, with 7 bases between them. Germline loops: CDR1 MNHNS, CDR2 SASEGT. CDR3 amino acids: CASSEQQSNQPQHF. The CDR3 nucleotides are TGTGCCAGCAGTGAGCAACAGAGCAATCAGCCCCAGCATTTT.

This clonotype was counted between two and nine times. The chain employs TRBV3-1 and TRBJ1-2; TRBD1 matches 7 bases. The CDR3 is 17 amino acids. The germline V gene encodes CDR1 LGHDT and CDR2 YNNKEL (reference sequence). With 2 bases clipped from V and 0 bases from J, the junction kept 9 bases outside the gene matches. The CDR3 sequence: CASSQWYRTGTNYGYTF. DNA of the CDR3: TGTGCCAGCAGCCAATGGTATCGGACAGGTACTAACTATGGCTACACCTTC.

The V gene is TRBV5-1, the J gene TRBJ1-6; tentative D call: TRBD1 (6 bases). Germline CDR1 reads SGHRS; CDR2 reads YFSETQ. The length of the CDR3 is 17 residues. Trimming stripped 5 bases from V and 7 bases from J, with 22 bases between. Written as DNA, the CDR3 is TGCGCCAGCAGTTTCGGCTACAGGGAGGATTGGAATTCACCCCTCCACTTT. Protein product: CASSFGYREDWNSPLHF.

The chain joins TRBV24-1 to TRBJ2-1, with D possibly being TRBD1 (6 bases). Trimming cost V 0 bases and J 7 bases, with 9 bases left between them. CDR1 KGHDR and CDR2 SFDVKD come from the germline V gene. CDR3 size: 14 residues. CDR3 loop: CATSDLRGSNEQFF. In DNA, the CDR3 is TGTGCCACCAGTGATTTGAGGGGGTCGAATGAGCAGTTCTTC.

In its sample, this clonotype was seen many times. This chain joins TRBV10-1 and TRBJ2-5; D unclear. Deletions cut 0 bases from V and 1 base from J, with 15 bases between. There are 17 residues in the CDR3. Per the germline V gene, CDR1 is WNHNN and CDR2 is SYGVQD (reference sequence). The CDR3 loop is CASSESTAPGSQETQYF. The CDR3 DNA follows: TGCGCCAGCAGTGAGTCTACCGCGCCCGGTAGCCAAGAGACCCAGTACTTC.

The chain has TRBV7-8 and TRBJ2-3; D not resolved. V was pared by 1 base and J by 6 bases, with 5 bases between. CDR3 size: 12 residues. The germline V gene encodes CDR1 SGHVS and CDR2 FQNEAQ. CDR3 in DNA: TGTGCCAGCAGCTTAGAGTGGGATACGCAGTATTTT. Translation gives CASSLEWDTQYF.

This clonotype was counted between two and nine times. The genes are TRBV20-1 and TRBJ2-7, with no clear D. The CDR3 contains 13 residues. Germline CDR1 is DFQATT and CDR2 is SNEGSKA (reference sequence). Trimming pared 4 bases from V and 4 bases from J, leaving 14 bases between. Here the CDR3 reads CSANGRTGYEQYF. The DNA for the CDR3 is TGCAGTGCTAACGGACGAACCGGGTACGAGCAGTACTTC.

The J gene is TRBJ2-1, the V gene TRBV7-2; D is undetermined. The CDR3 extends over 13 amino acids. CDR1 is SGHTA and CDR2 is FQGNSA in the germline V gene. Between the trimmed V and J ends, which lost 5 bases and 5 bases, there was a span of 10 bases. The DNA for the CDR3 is TGTGCCAGCAGCCGGACGAGCGACAATGAGCAGTTCTTC. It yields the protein CASSRTSDNEQFF.

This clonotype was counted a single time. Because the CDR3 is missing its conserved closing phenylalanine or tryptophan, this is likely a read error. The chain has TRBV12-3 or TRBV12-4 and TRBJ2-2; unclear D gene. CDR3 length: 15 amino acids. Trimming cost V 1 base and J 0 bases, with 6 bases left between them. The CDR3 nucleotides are TGTGCCAGCAGTTTAGGTAGCCCGAACACCGGGGAGCTGTTTCTT. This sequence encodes CASSLGSPNTGELFL.

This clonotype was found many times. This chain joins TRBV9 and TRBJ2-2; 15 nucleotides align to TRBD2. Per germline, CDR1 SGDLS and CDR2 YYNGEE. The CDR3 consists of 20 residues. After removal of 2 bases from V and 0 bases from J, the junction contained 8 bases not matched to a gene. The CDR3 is CASSVRGLAGGRANTGELFF. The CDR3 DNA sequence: TGTGCCAGCAGCGTGAGGGGACTAGCGGGGGGCCGGGCGAACACCGGGGAGCTGTTTTTT.

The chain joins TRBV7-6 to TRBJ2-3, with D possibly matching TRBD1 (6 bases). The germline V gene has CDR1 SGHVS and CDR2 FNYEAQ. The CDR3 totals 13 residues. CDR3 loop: CASNRATTDTQYF. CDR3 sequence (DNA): TGTGCTAGTAACAGGGCAACCACAGATACGCAGTATTTT.

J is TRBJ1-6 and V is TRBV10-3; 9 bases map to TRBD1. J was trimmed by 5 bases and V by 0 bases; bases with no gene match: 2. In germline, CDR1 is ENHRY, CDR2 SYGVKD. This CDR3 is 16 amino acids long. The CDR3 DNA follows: TGTGCCATCAGTGAGTCAGACAGGGGGAATAATTCACCCCTCCACTTT. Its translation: CAISESDRGNNSPLHF.